This T cell receptor beta chain was sequenced in a study of brain T cells in children with intractable seizures. Libraries were prepared by immunoSEQ multiplex PCR; TCRdb keeps only in-frame clonotypes and omits some of them. The data show 70,000 to 85,000 clones, with about 90% seen just once and around 25% held by the top ten. For this clone: A read error is possible here, since a much larger clone lies one base away. Other DNA sequences from this sample encode an identical CDR3 as well.

Trimming took 3 bases from V and 6 from J; bases not matched to a gene: 3. This CDR3 region has 14 residues. In germline, CDR1 is SGHAT, CDR2 FQNNGV. The source material was peripheral blood, sampled at surgery. This sequence originates from a girl aged 2 to 9 with Rasmussen encephalitis and intractable seizures. The chain couples TRBV11-2 to TRBJ2-1; 9 bases are shared with TRBD1. Here the CDR3 reads CASSFGTGSNEQFF. Written as DNA, the CDR3 is TGTGCCAGCAGCTTCGGGACAGGGTCCAATGAGCAGTTCTTC. The full variable domain, with the rest looked up from reference TRBV11-2 and TRBJ2-1, is EAGVAQSPRYKIIEKRQSVAFWCNPISGHATLYWYQQILGQGPKLLIQFQNNGVVDDSQLPKDRFSAERLKGVDSTLKIQPAKLEDSAVYLCASSFGTGSNEQFFGPGTRLTVL.